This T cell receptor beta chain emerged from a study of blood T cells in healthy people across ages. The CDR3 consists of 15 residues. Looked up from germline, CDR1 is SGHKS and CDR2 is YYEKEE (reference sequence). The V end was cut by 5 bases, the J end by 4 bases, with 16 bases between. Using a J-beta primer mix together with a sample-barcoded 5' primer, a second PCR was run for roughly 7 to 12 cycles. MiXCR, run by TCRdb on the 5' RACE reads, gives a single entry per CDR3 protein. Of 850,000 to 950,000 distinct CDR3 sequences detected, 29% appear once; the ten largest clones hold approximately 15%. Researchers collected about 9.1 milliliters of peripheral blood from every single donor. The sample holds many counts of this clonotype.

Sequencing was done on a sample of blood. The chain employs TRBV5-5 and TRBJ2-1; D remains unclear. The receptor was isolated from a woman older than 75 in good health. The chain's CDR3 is CASSSPLRPYNEQFF. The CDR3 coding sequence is TGTGCCAGCAGTTCGCCACTCCGACCATACAATGAGCAGTTCTTC.